Listed below are T cell receptor beta chains from one sample, sequenced in a study of T cells in Graves' hyperthyroidism and ophthalmopathy. TCRdb recomputed calls from the multiplex PCR reads with MiXCR, one row per CDR3 protein. The table includes 540,000 or so distinct CDR3 sequences, roughly 50% detected once. Sequencing was performed on peripheral blood or thyroid tissue (not recorded which). Receptors originate from an adult woman with Graves' disease, either hyperthyroidism or ophthalmopathy (not recorded which). CDR3s include the opening cysteine and the closing phenylalanine or tryptophan. A D gene is named only where the DNA matches it firmly. Size is omitted from some rows. Given values are once, few, many or a class for expanded clones.

TRBD1 once TRBJ1-5 TRBV10-3 TGTGCCACCAGTGATCCGGGACAGGGATTTCAGCCCCAGCATTTT CATSDPGQGFQPQHF
NA many TRBJ1-1 TRBV6-4 TGTGCCAGCAGTGACACAGCTTTTTCCACTGAAGCTTTCTTT CASSDTAFSTEAFF
NA NA TRBJ1-4 TRBV7-3 TGTGCCAGCAGCTTTACAAACCGGGGAGAGGGCGACGAAAAACTGTTTTTT CASSFTNRGEGDEKLFF
NA many TRBJ2-7 TRBV7-8 TGTGCCAGCAGCTTAGACCCAACCCTCTACGAGCAGTACTTC CASSLDPTLYEQYF
NA many TRBJ1-5 TRBV5-1 TGCGCCAGCAGCTGGTCAGGGTTTGTGAATCAGCCCCAGCATTTT CASSWSGFVNQPQHF
TRBD1 NA TRBJ1-2 TRBV29-1 TGCAGCGTGTCCGGGACAGGGGATGGCTACACCTTC CSVSGTGDGYTF
TRBD2 many TRBJ2-7 TRBV5-1 TGCGCCAGCAGCTTGGCCGGGGAGGGCGAGCAGTACTTC CASSLAGEGEQYF
TRBD1 NA TRBJ1-5 TRBV7-7 TGTGCCAGCAGCCTTGGACAGGCGGGGCCCCAGCATTTT CASSLGQAGPQHF
NA many TRBJ1-5 TRBV6-6 TGTGCCAGCAGATCAGCCTGGGGTCAGCCCCAGCATTTT CASRSAWGQPQHF
TRBD1 many TRBJ1-2 TRBV2 TGTGCCAGACAGGGGGCCTATGGCTACACCTTC CARQGAYGYTF
NA few TRBJ1-2 TRBV7-2 TGTGCCAGCAGCTCCAAGGCGGAGGGGGTTGGCTACACCTTC CASSSKAEGVGYTF
NA many TRBJ1-6 TRBV7-2 TGTGCCAGCAGCGATGGAATACCGGGACGGATTAATTCACCCCTCCACTTT CASSDGIPGRINSPLHF
TRBD1 NA TRBJ1-4 TRBV9 TGTGCCAGCGGGGCAGGAGACGGACAGGCCTCTAATGAAAAACTGTTTTTT CASGAGDGQASNEKLFF
NA many TRBJ2-7 TRBV2 TGTGCCAGCAGGATCACTAGCAACGAGCAGTACTTC CASRITSNEQYF
NA NA TRBJ2-7 TRBV2 TGTGCCAGCAGTCCACGGCGCCCGTCCTACGAGCAGTACTTC CASSPRRPSYEQYF
NA NA TRBJ2-5 TRBV15 TGTGCCACCAGCAGAGTGGGGGGGCTGGAGACCCAGTACTTC CATSRVGGLETQYF
NA NA TRBJ2-5 TRBV9 TGTGCCAGCAGCGTAGCTACAGGGCCCGAGACCCAGTACTTC CASSVATGPETQYF
TRBD2 many TRBJ2-7 TRBV2 TGTGCCAGCAGTGAAGGGCTAGCGGACTACGAGCAGTACTTC CASSEGLADYEQYF
NA many TRBJ1-5 TRBV6-5 TGTGCCAGCAGTTACGCGGACCCGAGACTCAATCAGCCCCAGCATTTT CASSYADPRLNQPQHF
TRBD1 NA TRBJ1-6 TRBV19 TGTGCCAGTAGGGGACAGGGCGGATCACCCCTCCACTTT CASRGQGGSPLHF